Sequencing of this TCR beta chain was carried out in a study of T cells after yellow fever vaccination (dated by TCRdb to about 2019). In terms of the full investigation: The SMART-Seq v4 Ultra Low Input RNA kit was used to prepare libraries from fractions with low cell numbers. Blood was collected at multiple timepoints before and after primary and secondary immunization, and bulk PBMC replicates and cell subsets were isolated. Bulk TCR alpha and beta repertoires were sequenced longitudinally to track T-cell clones before and after primary and booster YFV17D yellow fever vaccination. Two healthy male donors made up the cohort, one aged 18 to 30 years and the other aged 30 to 40 years.

In this sample, this clonotype turned up a few times. The antigen this receptor binds is unknown. Base qualities were left out, and no much larger clone turns up one base away. The reads were generated on an Illumina NovaSeq 6000. Synthesis of TCR cDNA relied on 5'RACE template switching, a step that introduced a universal primer site along with unique molecular identifiers. Priming for cDNA synthesis came from both the TCR alpha and TCR beta constant segments. Two PCR steps were used to amplify libraries, with sample barcodes and sequencing adapters being added in the second step. Libraries were sequenced on Illumina HiSeq 2500 (2x100 bp) or NovaSeq (2x150 bp). The original methods were these. Demultiplexing of reads and collapsing into UMI consensus sequences were performed with MIGEC, and V(D)J alignment was carried out with MiXCR. Using edgeR on replicate PBMC samples, clonotypes were called vaccine-responding if FDR was below 0.01 and the log2 fold change was above 5 up to day 15. CD4 or CD8 identity was assigned to each bulk clonotype according to whether the clonotype was present at higher abundance in the sequenced CD4 repertoire or the sequenced CD8 repertoire. TCRdb reprocessed the public reads (quality trimming at Q25 with fastp, clone calling with MiXCR) and kept in-frame beta chains. Rows matching on CDR3 protein sequence are summarized as one entry with the most common DNA and genes. These V and J calls rely on TCRdb rather than the paper's analysis. The sample includes 250,000 or so distinct CDR3 sequences, with roughly 3.7% observed a single time. The ten largest account for 15% to 20% of the sample.

The germline V gene sets CDR1 to LGHNA and CDR2 to YSLEER. V is cut by 3 bases and J by 4 bases, and the space between the germline ends is 15 bases. The CDR3 has 15 amino acids, counting the end cysteine and phenylalanine. The CDR3 DNA has 45 bases and is translated from base 1. Here is what the overall study found, with its caveats: A small share of clonotypes was detected in both CD4 and CD8 compartments, with the overlap likely arising from convergent recombination. The study included only a couple of donors, which limits how far the findings can be generalized. Most clones expanded after primary vaccination (96% of CD4 and 88% of CD8) were re-detected after the booster, suggesting that broad memory maintenance occurred. Computational filtering was required because FACS-sorted repertoires could contain abundant contaminating clonotypes from the bulk population. The secondary T-cell response was weaker than the primary response but faster, peaking on day 5 instead of day 15.

In the paper's terms, the treatment or condition label means: live attenuated yellow fever vaccine strain. Two biological replicates of bulk PBMCs were collected at each blood-draw timepoint. PBMCs were isolated from peripheral blood using a standard Ficoll-Paque protocol. RNA was extracted with TriZol from bulk PBMCs, CD4 and CD8 fractions, and dextramer-positive and dextramer-negative fractions. The TCR sequence derives from a young man who received the YFV17D yellow fever vaccine. The rearrangement joined TRBV4-3 to TRBJ2-5; TRBD2 could be the D gene, as 5 bases match. The specimen was PBMCs, collected 15 days after the yellow fever booster vaccination. CDR3 protein: CASSQRFASGETQYF. The DNA sequence reads TGCGCCAGCAGCCAGAGGTTTGCGAGCGGAGAGACCCAGTACTTC.